This T cell receptor beta chain was captured in a study of response to subunit inactivated influenza vaccine. Findings and limits, study-wide: T cells newly recruited by each seasonal influenza vaccination are few, the authors suggested.

TCRdb reprocessed the RT-PCR reads with MiXCR, giving one entry per CDR3 protein. The table includes more than 600,000 distinct CDR3 sequences, approximately 17% detected once. With regard to this clonotype: Its target is unknown.

Germline V lookup: CDR1 DFQATT, CDR2 SNEGSKA (reference sequence). The germline V and J ends were trimmed by 3 bases and 0 bases, with 17 bases remaining between them. The CDR3 is made up of 16 amino acids. The source was PBMCs from blood, collected roughly 5 days after vaccination. The J gene is TRBJ1-2, the V gene TRBV20-1; tentatively, D is TRBD1 (6 bases). The receptor's source is a middle-aged man who received an inactivated influenza vaccine. Here the CDR3 reads CSASTSDRIANYGYTF. CDR3 sequence (DNA): TGCAGTGCTAGTACCTCTGACAGGATAGCTAACTATGGCTACACCTTC.